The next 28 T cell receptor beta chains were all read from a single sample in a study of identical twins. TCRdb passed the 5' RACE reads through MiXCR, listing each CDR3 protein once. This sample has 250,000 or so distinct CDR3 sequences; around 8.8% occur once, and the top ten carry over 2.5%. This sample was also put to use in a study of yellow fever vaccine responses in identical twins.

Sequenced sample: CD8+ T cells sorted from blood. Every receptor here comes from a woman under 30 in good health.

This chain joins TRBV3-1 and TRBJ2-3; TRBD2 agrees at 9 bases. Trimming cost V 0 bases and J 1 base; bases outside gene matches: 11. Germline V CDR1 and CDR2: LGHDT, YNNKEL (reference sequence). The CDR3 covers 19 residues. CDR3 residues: CASSQDFRASGARTDTQYF. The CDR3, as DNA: TGTGCCAGCAGCCAAGATTTTAGGGCTAGCGGGGCCCGCACAGATACGCAGTATTTT.

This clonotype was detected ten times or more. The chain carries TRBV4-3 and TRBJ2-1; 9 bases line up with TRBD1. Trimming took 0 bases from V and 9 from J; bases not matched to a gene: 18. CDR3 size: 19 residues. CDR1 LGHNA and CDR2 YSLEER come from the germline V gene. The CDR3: CASSQDGPLSGTGHFEQFF. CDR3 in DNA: TGCGCCAGCAGCCAAGATGGCCCCCTTTCCGGGACAGGGCATTTTGAGCAGTTCTTC.

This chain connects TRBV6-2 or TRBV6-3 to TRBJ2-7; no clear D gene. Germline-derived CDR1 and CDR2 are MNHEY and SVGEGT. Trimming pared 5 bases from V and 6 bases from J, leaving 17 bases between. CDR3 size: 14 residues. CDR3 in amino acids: CASSILVGMREQYF. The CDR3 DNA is TGTGCCAGCAGTATTCTGGTAGGGATGCGCGAGCAGTACTTC.

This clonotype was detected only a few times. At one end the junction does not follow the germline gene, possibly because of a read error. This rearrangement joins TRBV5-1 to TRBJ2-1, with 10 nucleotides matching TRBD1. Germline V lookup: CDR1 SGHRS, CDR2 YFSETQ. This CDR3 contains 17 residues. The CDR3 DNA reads TGCGCCAGCAGCTTAACACCGGGACAGGGGTCCTTCAATGAGCAGTTCTTC. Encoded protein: CASSLTPGQGSFNEQFF. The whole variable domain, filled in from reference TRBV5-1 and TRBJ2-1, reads KAGVTQTPRYLIKTRGQQVTLSCSPISGHRSVSWYQQTPGQGLQFLFEYFSETQRNKGNFPGRFSGRQFSNSRSEMNVSTLELGDSALYLCASSLTPGQGSFNEQFFGPGTRLTVL.

The CDR3 loop reads CASSSAAGQWEQFF. In DNA form, the CDR3 reads TGTGCCAGCAGTTCCGCCGCAGGACAATGGGAGCAGTTCTTC. V gene TRBV6-2 or TRBV6-3 combines with J gene TRBJ2-1; possibly TRBD1 for D (5 bases). Trimming shortened V by 4 bases and J by 10 bases, and 17 bases separated the two germline ends. The CDR3 sequence is 14 residues long. Germline CDR1 is MNHEY and CDR2 is SVGEGT.

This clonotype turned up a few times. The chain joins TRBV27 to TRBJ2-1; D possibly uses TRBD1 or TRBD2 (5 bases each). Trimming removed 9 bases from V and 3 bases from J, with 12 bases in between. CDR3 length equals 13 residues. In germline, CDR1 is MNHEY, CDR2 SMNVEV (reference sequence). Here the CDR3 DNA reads TGTGCCAGTAGGGGACGGTTCTACAATGAGCAGTTCTTC. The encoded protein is CASRGRFYNEQFF.

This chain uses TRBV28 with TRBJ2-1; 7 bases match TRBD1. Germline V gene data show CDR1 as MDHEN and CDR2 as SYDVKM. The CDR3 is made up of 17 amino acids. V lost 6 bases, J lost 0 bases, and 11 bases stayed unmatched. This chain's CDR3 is CASRPHGTVISYNEQFF. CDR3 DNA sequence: TGTGCCAGCAGACCCCACGGGACAGTGATCTCCTACAATGAGCAGTTCTTC.

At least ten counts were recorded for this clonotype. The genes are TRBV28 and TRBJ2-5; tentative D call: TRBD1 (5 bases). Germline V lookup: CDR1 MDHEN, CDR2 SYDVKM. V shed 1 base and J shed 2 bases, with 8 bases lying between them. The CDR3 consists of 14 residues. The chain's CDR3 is CASSLLGRQETQYF. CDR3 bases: TGTGCCAGCAGTTTATTGGGGCGACAAGAGACCCAGTACTTC.

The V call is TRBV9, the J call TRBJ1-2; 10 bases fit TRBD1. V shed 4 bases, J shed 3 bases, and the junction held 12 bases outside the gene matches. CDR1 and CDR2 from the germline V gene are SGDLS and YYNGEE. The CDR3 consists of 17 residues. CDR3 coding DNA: TGTGCCAGCAGCATCCGAGGGGTAGGACAGGGGGACTATGGCTACACCTTC. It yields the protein CASSIRGVGQGDYGYTF.

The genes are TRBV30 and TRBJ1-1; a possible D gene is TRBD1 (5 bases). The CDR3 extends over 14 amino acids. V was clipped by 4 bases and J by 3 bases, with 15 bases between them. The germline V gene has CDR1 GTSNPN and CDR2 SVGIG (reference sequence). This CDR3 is CAWTNWGGDTEAFF. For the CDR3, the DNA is TGTGCCTGGACCAACTGGGGGGGGGACACTGAAGCTTTCTTT.

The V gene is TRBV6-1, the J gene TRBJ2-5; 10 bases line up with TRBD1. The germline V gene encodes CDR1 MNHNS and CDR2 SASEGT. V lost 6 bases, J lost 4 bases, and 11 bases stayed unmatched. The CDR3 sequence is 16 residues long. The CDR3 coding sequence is TGTGCCAGCAGACCGCCCCCCGGGACAGGGGTAGAGACCCAGTACTTC. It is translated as CASRPPPGTGVETQYF.

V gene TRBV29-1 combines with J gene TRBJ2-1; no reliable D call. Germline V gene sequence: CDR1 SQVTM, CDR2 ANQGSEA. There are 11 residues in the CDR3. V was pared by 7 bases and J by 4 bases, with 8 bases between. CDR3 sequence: CSGDKYNEQFF. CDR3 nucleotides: TGCAGCGGTGATAAGTACAATGAGCAGTTCTTC.

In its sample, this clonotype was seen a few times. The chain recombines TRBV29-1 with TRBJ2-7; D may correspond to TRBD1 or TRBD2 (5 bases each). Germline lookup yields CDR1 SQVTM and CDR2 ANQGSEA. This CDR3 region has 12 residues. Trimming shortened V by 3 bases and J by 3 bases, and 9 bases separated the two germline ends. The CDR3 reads CSVEGVNYEQYF. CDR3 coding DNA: TGCAGCGTTGAGGGGGTGAACTACGAGCAGTACTTC.

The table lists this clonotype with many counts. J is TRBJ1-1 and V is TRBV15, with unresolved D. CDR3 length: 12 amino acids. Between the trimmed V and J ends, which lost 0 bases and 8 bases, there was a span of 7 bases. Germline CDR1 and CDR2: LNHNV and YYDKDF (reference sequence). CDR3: CATSRDRREAFF. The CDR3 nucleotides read TGTGCCACCAGCAGAGATCGGAGGGAAGCTTTCTTT.

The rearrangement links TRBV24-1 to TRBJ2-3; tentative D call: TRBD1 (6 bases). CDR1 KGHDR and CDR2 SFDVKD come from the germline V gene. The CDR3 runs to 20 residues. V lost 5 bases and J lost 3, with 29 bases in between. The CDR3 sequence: CATSGAGDRTPTTSTDTQYF. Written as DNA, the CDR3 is TGTGCCACCAGTGGTGCAGGGGACCGAACCCCCACCACGTCTACAGATACGCAGTATTTT.

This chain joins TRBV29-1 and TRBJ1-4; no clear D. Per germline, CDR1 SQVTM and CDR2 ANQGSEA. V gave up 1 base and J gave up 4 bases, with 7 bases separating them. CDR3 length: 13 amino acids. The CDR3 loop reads CSVEVRLNEKLFF. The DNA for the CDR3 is TGCAGCGTTGAAGTCCGGCTTAATGAAAAACTGTTTTTT.

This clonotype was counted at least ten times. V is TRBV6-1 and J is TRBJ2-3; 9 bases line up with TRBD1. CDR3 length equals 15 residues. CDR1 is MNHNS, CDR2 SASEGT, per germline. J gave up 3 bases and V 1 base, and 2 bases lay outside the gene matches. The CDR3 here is CASSEGTGETDTQYF. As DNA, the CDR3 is TGTGCCAGCAGTGAAGGGACAGGGGAGACAGATACGCAGTATTTT.

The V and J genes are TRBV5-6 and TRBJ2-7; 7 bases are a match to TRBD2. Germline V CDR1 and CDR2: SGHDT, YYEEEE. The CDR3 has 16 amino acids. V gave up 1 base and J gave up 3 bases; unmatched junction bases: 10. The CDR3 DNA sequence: TGTGCCAGCAGCTTGTCTCTAGCGGAGCTCCTCTACGAGCAGTACTTC. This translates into CASSLSLAELLYEQYF.

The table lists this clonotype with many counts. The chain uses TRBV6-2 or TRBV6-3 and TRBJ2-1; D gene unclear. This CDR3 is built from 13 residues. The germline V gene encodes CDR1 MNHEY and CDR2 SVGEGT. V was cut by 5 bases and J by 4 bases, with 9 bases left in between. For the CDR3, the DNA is TGTGCCAGCAGTCCATCGGAGTACAATGAGCAGTTCTTC. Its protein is CASSPSEYNEQFF.

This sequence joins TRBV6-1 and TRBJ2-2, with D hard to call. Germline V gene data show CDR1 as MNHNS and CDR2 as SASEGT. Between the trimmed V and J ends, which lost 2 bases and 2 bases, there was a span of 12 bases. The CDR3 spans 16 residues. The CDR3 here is CASSEKASPNTGELFF. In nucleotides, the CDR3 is TGTGCCAGCAGTGAAAAAGCATCCCCAAACACCGGGGAGCTGTTTTTT.

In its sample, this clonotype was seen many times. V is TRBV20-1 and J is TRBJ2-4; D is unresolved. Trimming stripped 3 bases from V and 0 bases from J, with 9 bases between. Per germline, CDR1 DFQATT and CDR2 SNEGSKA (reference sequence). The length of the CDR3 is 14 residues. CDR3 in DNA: TGCAGTGCTAGGGCGCGTCTAGCCAAAAACATTCAGTACTTC. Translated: CSARARLAKNIQYF.

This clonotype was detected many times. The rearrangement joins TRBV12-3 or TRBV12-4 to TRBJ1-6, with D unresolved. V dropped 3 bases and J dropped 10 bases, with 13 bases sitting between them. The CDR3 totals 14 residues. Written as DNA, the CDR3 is TGTGCCAGCAGTTTTGGTCAGTTTGACTCACCCCTCCACTTT. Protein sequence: CASSFGQFDSPLHF.

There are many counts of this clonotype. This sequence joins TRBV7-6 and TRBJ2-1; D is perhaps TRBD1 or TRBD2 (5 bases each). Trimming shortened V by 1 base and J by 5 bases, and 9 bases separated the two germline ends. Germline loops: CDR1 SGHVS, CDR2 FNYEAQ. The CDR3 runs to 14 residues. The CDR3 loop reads CASSLGLGDNEQFF. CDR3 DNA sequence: TGTGCCAGCAGCTTAGGGTTGGGGGACAATGAGCAGTTCTTC.

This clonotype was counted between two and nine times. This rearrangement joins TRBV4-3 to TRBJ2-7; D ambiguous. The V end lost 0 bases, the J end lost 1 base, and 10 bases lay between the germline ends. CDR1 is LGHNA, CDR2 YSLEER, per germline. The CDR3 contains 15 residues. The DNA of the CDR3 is TGCGCCAGCAGCCAAGATCGGCAGGCTTCCTACGAGCAGTACTTC. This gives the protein CASSQDRQASYEQYF.

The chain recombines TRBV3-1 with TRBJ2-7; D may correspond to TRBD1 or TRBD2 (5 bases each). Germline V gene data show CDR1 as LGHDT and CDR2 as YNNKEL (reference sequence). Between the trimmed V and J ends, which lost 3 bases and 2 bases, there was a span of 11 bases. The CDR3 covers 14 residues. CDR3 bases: TGTGCCAGCAGCCATGGGACCGCCACCTACGAGCAGTACTTC. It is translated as CASSHGTATYEQYF.

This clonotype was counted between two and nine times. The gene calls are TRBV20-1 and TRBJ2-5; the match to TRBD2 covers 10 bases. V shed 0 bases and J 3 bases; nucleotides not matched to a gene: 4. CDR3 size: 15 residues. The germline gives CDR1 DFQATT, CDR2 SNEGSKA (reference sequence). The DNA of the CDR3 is TGCAGTGCTAGAGATGGTCTAGCGGGAGAAGAGACCCAGTACTTC. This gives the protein CSARDGLAGEETQYF.

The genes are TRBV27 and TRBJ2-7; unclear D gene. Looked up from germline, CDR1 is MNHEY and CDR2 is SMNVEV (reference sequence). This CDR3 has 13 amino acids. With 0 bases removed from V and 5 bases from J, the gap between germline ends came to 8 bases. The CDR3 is CASSLSGHNEQYF. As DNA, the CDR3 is TGTGCCAGCAGTTTATCGGGTCATAACGAGCAGTACTTC.

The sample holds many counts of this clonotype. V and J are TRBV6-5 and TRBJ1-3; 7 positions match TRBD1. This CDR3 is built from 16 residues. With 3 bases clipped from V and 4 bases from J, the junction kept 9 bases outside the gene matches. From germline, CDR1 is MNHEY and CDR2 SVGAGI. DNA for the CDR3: TGTGCCAGCAGTTATCAAGACAGGGTGATAGGAAACACCATATATTTT. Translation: CASSYQDRVIGNTIYF.